Here is one T cell receptor beta chain with its context. Its antigen remains unidentified. This entry belongs to a study of blood T cells in healthy people across ages. CDR3 length: 17 residues. Germline CDR1 is SGHTA and CDR2 is FQGTGA. Trimming at V came to 2 bases and at J to 3 bases, leaving 10 bases not matched to a gene. The authors ran a second PCR of about 7 to 11 cycles using a sample-barcoded 5' primer and a J-beta primer mix. Every sample returned 2.5 million or more CDR3-containing paired-end reads. Using its own MiXCR run on the 5' RACE reads, TCRdb lists one record per CDR3 protein. The table includes fewer than 2,000,000 distinct CDR3 sequences, 35% to 50% detected once. General study points: Roughly linear declines in TCR beta diversity per million T cells occurred with age. It was the long-lived donors that had more naive CD4+ cells and higher diversity than aged donors.

V and J are TRBV7-3 and TRBJ2-1, with TRBD1 matching over 7 bases. This sequence was found in a human donor in good health. Sequenced sample: blood. The CDR3 reads CASSLGPVGGYYNEQFF. As DNA, the CDR3 is TGTGCCAGCAGCTTAGGGCCGGTAGGGGGCTACTACAATGAGCAGTTCTTC.